The rows below give T cell receptor beta chains drawn from one sample of a study of T cell responses to AZD1222 COVID-19 vaccine. Only in-frame clones appear in the TCRdb table, and some are missing; sequencing was by immunoSEQ multiplex PCR. The table has some 150,000 clones, less than 95% seen once. The source was peripheral blood, collected on day 0 of AZD1222 vaccination. Receptors originate from an adult in good health. Each CDR3 is given with its conserved first and last residue. The D gene is left open where the match is weak. The size entry is marked missing in some rows and otherwise reads once, few, many or a size class.

size	length	J	D	V	CDR3	DNA
-	13	TRBJ2-7	TRBD2	TRBV19	CASSNSGTYEQYF	TGTGCCAGTAGTAATAGCGGGACCTACGAGCAGTACTTC
few	12	TRBJ1-1	-	TRBV28	CASSFKNTEAFF	TGTGCCAGCAGTTTTAAGAACACTGAAGCTTTCTTT
once	15	TRBJ2-7	TRBD1	TRBV7-9	CASSLGDRSAGEQYF	TGTGCCAGCAGCTTAGGGGACAGGAGCGCGGGGGAGCAGTACTTC
-	15	TRBJ2-7	TRBD2	TRBV9	CASSPVGAGVHEQYF	TGTGCCAGCAGCCCCGTAGGAGCGGGAGTACACGAGCAGTACTTC
-	16	TRBJ2-3	TRBD2	TRBV7-3	CASSSGLAGSTDTQYF	TGTGCCAGCAGCTCGGGACTAGCGGGTAGTACAGATACGCAGTATTTT
-	12	TRBJ1-3	-	TRBV10-3	CAIEGVGNTIYF	TGTGCCATCGAAGGGGTTGGAAACACCATATATTTT
-	12	TRBJ2-1	-	TRBV3-1/TRBV3-2	CASSQSAGHRFF	TGTGCCAGCAGCCAATCAGCGGGACATAGGTTCTTC
-	15	TRBJ1-3	TRBD1	TRBV5-1	CASSLGDSTGNTIYF	TGCGCCAGCAGCTTGGGGGACAGCACTGGAAACACCATATATTTT
-	18	TRBJ2-7	TRBD2	TRBV27	CASSLISGLAGETYEQYF	TGTGCCAGCAGTTTAATCTCCGGACTAGCTGGTGAAACCTACGAGCAGTACTTC
-	15	TRBJ1-1	-	TRBV7-2	CASSLEPPGNTEAFF	TGTGCCAGCAGCTTAGAACCTCCTGGGAACACTGAAGCTTTCTTT
-	13	TRBJ1-1	-	TRBV6-4	CASKSTANTEAFF	TGTGCCAGCAAGAGCACAGCGAACACTGAAGCTTTCTTT
-	13	TRBJ1-2	-	TRBV28	CASSSQGIYGYTF	TGTGCCAGCAGTTCCCAGGGGATCTATGGCTACACCTTC
-	14	TRBJ1-4	-	TRBV7-9	CASTGAQDNEKLFF	TGTGCCAGCACCGGAGCCCAAGACAATGAAAAACTGTTTTTT